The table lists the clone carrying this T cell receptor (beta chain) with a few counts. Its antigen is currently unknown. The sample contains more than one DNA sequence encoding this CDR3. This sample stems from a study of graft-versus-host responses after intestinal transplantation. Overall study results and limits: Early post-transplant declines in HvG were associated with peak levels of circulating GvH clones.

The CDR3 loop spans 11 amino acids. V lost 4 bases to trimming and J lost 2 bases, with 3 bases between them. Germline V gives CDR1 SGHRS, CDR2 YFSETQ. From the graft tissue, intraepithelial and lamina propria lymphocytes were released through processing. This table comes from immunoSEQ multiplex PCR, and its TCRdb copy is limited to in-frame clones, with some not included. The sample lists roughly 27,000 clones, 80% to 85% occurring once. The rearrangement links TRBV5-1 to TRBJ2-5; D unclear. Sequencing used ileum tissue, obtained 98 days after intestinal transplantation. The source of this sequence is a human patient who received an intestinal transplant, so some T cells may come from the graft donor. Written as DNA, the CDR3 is TGCGCCAGCAGCAATCAAGAGACCCAGTACTTC. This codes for CASSNQETQYF.